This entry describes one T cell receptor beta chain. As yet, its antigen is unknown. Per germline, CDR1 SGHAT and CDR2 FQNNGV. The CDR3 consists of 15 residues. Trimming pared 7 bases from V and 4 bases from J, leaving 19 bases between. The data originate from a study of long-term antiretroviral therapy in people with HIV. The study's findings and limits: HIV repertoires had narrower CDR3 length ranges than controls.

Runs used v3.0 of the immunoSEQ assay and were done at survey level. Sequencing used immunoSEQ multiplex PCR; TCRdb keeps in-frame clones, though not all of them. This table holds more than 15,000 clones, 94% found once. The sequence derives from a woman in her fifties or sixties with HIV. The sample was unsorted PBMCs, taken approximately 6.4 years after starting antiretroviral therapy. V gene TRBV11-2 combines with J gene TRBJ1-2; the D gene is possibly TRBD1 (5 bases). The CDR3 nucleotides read TGTGCCAGCACCCCGTCCGGGGGGTCTTTCTATGGCTACACCTTC. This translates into CASTPSGGSFYGYTF.